This is a list of T cell receptor beta chains from one sample in a study of T cells in Graves' hyperthyroidism and ophthalmopathy. TCRdb re-called the multiplex PCR reads through MiXCR, storing one row per CDR3 protein. Of 660,000 or so distinct CDR3 sequences listed, around 20% are singletons. Sample: blood. The receptors come from a man aged 25-45 years with Graves' ophthalmopathy. The CDR3 runs from the conserved cysteine through the conserved F or W. A D gene is named only where the DNA matches it firmly. Clone size appears in some rows only: once, few, many, or a class for an expanded clone.

>few|TRBJ2-7|TRBV5-1|TRBD1
CASSLVGTGDPYEQYF
TGCGCCAGCAGCTTGGTCGGGACAGGCGACCCCTACGAGCAGTACTTC
>NA|TRBJ2-5|TRBV9|TRBD2
CASSGGTSGRGGTQYF
TGTGCCAGCAGCGGAGGGACTAGCGGGAGGGGAGGGACCCAGTACTTC
>NA|TRBJ1-1|TRBV4-1|NA
CASSQDYNGGWTEAFF
TGCGCCAGCAGCCAAGATTATAACGGGGGATGGACTGAAGCTTTCTTT
>NA|TRBJ2-3|TRBV9|NA
CASSLRDTDTQYF
TGTGCCAGCAGCCTACGGGACACAGATACGCAGTATTTT
>many|TRBJ2-1|TRBV6-2/TRBV6-3|TRBD2
CASSSPARLTSGRAGGNEQFF
TGTGCCAGCAGTTCACCAGCCAGGCTGACTAGCGGGAGGGCCGGTGGTAATGAGCAGTTCTTC
>many|TRBJ1-3|TRBV3-1|NA
CASSQAGAGNTIYF
TGTGCCAGCAGCCAAGCAGGGGCTGGAAACACCATATATTTT
>few|TRBJ2-2|TRBV6-5|NA
CASSYQVEPTGELFF
TGTGCCAGCAGTTACCAGGTGGAGCCCACCGGGGAGCTGTTTTTT
>many|TRBJ2-2|TRBV24-1|TRBD2
CATRASGANTGELFF
TGTGCCACCAGGGCTAGCGGAGCGAACACCGGGGAGCTGTTTTTT
>NA|TRBJ2-1|TRBV10-3|TRBD1
CAILGQGSNEQFF
TGTGCCATCTTGGGACAGGGCTCCAATGAGCAGTTCTTC
>many|TRBJ1-1|TRBV12-3/TRBV12-4|TRBD1
CASSFGDRVTEAFF
TGTGCCAGCAGTTTCGGTGACAGGGTCACTGAAGCTTTCTTT
>NA|TRBJ2-7|TRBV7-2|TRBD2
CASSPPTGGRDEQNF
TGTGCCAGCAGCCCGCCGACGGGCGGGAGGGACGAGCAGAACTTC
>NA|TRBJ1-2|TRBV25-1|NA
CASSSVGKNYCYTF
TGTGCCAGCTCAAGTGTGGGGAAAAACTATTGCTACACCTTC
>NA|TRBJ2-3|TRBV7-9|NA
CASSSSRVDTQYF
TGTGCCAGCAGCTCTTCCCGGGTGGATACGCAGTATTTT
>NA|TRBJ2-1|TRBV20-1|TRBD2
CSARGLAGGYNEQFF
TGCAGTGCTAGAGGACTAGCGGGAGGGTACAATGAGCAGTTCTTC
>many|TRBJ1-2|TRBV5-1|NA
CASSLQQGDGYTF
TGCGCCAGCAGCCTTCAACAGGGAGATGGCTACACCTTC